This T cell receptor beta chain emerged from a study of CXCR3 chemokines and chemotherapy response in bladder cancer. This CDR3 is 18 amino acids long. Germline CDR1 MNHEY, CDR2 SVGAGI. J was trimmed by 1 base and V by 4 bases; bases with no gene match: 13. TCRdb reprocessed the PCR reads via MiXCR and lists one record per CDR3 protein. Among about 3,500 distinct CDR3 sequences listed, roughly 26% were seen once. Ten or more counts support this clonotype. The sample was gathered from a patient whose treatment included neoadjuvant chemotherapy. The chain has TRBV6-5 and TRBJ2-7; 10 nucleotides match TRBD1. This TCR derives from a human donor with bladder cancer that did not respond to neoadjuvant chemotherapy. CDR3 sequence (DNA): TGTGCCAGCAGTTCCCTCGGGACAGGGGCGTCGGGTTCCTACGAGCAGTACTTC. Translating gives CASSSLGTGASGSYEQYF.